This note documents a single T cell receptor (beta chain) sequence. Its cognate antigen is unknown. The sample originates from a study of cytotoxic CD8 clonotypes in ibrutinib-treated CLL. The wider study: The subjects consisted of about a dozen relapsed/refractory and roughly 15 treatment-naive individuals, with about 17 IGHV unmutated. Response material was collected after a median about 12 months of treatment, range 6 to 36. Overall study results and limits: Clonality climbed at ibrutinib response, then dropped toward baseline at progression.

Germline V CDR1 and CDR2: MNHEY, SMNVEV (reference sequence). The ends were cut back, 5 bases at V and 4 bases at J, with 11 bases in the middle. This CDR3 spans 13 amino acids. The intended depth for sequencing was 1 in 200,000 to 1 in 1 million T cells. Only in-frame clones appear in the TCRdb table, and some are missing; sequencing was by immunoSEQ multiplex PCR. The data contain 110,000 to 150,000 clones, 76% of them singletons. The chain carries TRBV27 and TRBJ1-2; D uncertain. The starting material was PBMCs, obtained after 24 months of ibrutinib treatment. This TCR was recovered from a human donor with chronic lymphocytic leukemia. Written as DNA, the CDR3 is TGTGCCAGCAGTCCCCTCCGCGGCTATGGCTACACCTTC. Translated, it gives CASSPLRGYGYTF.